Reported below is one T cell receptor beta chain. Its antigen remains unknown. The time point was: week 35, safety follow-up. Doses consisted of 300 ug of mutant IDH1 20-mer peptide each, paired with topical imiquimod. There are 14 residues in the CDR3. V lost 7 bases, J lost 0 bases, and 12 bases lay in between. Per the germline V gene, CDR1 is SGHAT and CDR2 is FQNNGV. This specimen belongs to a study of a mutant IDH1 vaccine in newly diagnosed glioma. About the research overall: Treated patients, averaging roughly 44 years, were roughly 62% male and approximately 38% female. Earlier treatment was radiotherapy, temozolomide, or both, with most getting both.

Data came from immunoSEQ multiplex PCR; TCRdb stores just in-frame clones and leaves some out. Here the sample spans about 56,000 clones, approximately 87% being singletons. This sequence joins TRBV11-2 and TRBJ1-1; maybe TRBD1 (5 bases). The sample here was PBMCs, taken from a glioma patient whose treatment included an IDH1 peptide vaccine. The origin of this receptor is a man in his forties or fifties with glioma. Written as DNA, the CDR3 is TGTGCCAGCACCCGCAAGGACATGAACACTGAAGCTTTCTTT. Translation gives CASTRKDMNTEAFF.